The entry below describes one TCR beta chain. Its antigen is unidentified. Germline and genes here are mouse. The missing CDR3 end, 1 residue past where the read stops, is filled in from the germline J gene. Assay used: immunoSEQ multiplex PCR; TCRdb lists only in-frame clones, some missing. The repertoire has some 19,000 clones, around 63% of them found once; the top ten carry 0.41%. This sample is part of a study of tissue T cells after allogeneic stem cell transplantation. Study-wide results and limits: Motif-based clustering found tissue-specific repertoire signatures shared across patients, though few clones were shared.

The CDR3 length is 12 residues. The V end lost 4 bases, the J end lost 5 bases, and 6 bases lay between the germline ends. Germline CDR1 reads FNHDT; CDR2 reads SITEND (reference sequence). The chain has TRBV19 and TRBJ1-4; D is possibly TRBD1 (6 bases). The sample comprised blood. This clonotype originated in a female BALB/c mouse in good health. As its MHC haplotype, the strain has H2-d. CDR3 region: CASSGTNERLFF. CDR3 DNA, as far as it was read: TGTGCCAGCAGTGGGACAAACGAAAGATTATTT.